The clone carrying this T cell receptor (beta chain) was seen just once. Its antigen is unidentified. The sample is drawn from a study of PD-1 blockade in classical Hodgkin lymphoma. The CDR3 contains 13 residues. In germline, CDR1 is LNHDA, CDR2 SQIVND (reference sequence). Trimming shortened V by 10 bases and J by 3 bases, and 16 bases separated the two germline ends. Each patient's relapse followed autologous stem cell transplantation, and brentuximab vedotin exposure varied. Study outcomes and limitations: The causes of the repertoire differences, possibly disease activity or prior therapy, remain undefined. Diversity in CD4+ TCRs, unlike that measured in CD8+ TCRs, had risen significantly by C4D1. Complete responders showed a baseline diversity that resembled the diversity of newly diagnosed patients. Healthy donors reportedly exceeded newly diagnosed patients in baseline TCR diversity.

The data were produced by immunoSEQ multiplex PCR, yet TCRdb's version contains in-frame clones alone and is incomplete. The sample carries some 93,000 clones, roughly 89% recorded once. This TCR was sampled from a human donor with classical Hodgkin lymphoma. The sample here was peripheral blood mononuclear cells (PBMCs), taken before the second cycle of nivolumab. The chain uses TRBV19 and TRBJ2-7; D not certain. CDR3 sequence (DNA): TGTGCCACCTCCCCACCCCGAGGCTACGAGCAGTACTTC. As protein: CATSPPRGYEQYF.